This T cell receptor beta chain was identified in a study of cytomegalovirus exposure and HLA in healthy donors. Germline assignment: CDR1 MGHRA and CDR2 YSYEKL. CDR3 length: 15 amino acids. Trimming shortened V by 4 bases and J by 14 bases, and 21 bases separated the two germline ends. Primers: 60 Vbeta forward and 13 Jbeta reverse. Sequenced by immunoSEQ multiplex PCR; TCRdb stores in-frame clones only, minus some. The sample includes around 180,000 clones, about 81% seen only once; the top ten take less than 2%. The clonotype comes from a man aged 18 to 30 in good health and CMV-seronegative. Sample: PBMCs. The chain combines TRBV4-1 with TRBJ1-6; perhaps TRBD1 as D (5 bases). CDR3 amino acids: CASSLSGGYNSALHF. The CDR3 bases are TGCGCCAGCAGCCTCTCCGGGGGGTATAATTCGGCCCTCCACTTT.